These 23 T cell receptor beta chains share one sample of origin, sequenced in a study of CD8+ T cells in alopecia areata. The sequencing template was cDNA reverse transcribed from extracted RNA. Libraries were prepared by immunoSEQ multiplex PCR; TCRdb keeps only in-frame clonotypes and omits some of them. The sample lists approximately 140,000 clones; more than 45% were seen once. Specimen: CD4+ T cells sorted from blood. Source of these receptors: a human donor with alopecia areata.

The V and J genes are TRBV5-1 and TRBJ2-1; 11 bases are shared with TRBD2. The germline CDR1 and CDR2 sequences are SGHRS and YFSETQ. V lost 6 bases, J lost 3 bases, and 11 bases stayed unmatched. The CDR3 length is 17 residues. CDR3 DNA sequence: TGCGCCAGCAAGGAAGGGGTAACTAGCGGGAGCTACAATGAGCAGTTCTTC. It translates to CASKEGVTSGSYNEQFF.

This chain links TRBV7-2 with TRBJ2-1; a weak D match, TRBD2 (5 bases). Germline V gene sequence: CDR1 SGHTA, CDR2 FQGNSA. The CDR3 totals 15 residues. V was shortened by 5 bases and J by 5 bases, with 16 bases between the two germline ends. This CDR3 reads CASSLTRGYNNEQFF. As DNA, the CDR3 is TGTGCCAGCAGCCTGACCCGCGGGTATAACAATGAGCAGTTCTTC.

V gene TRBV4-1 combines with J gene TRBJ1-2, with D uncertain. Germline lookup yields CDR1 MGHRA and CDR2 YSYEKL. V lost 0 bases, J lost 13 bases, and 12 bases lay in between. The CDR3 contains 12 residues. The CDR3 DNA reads TGCGCCAGCAGCCAAGATAGGACCGTTGCCACCTTC. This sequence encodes CASSQDRTVATF.

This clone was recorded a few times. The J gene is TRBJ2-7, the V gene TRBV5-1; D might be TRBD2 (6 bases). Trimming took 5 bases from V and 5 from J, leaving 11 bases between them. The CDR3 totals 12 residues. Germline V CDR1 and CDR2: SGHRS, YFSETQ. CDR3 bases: TGCGCCAGCAGTCTAGCGAGGGACGAGCAGTACTTC. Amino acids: CASSLARDEQYF.

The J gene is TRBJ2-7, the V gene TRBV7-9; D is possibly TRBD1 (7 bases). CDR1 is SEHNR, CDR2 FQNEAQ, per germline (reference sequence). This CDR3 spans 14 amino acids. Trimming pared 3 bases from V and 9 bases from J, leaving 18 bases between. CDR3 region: CASSLDSSGDRQYF. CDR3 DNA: TGTGCCAGCAGCTTGGATTCGTCGGGGGACAGGCAGTACTTC.

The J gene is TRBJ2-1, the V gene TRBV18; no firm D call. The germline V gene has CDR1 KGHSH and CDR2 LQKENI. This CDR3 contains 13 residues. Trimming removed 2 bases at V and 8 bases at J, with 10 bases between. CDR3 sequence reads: CASSPTHGDEQFF. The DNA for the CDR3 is TGTGCCAGCTCACCAACCCATGGCGATGAGCAGTTCTTC.

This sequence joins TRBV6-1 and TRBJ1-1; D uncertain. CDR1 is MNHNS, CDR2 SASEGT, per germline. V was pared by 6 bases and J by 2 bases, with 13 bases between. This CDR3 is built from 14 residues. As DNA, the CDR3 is TGTGCCAGCAGCTCCAGGACGGGAAACACTGAAGCTTTCTTT. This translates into CASSSRTGNTEAFF.

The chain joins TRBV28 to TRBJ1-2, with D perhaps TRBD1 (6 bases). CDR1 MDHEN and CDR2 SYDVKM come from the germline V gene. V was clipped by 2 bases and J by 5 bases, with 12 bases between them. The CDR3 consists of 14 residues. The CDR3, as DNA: TGTGCCAGCAGTTTACGCCCTACAGGGTATGGCTACACCTTC. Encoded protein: CASSLRPTGYGYTF.

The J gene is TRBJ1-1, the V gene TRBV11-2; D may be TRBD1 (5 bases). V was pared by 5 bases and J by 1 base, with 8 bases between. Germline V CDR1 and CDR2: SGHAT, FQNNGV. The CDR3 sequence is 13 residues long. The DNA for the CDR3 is TGTGCCAGCAGCCTAACAGGGAACACTGAAGCTTTCTTT. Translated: CASSLTGNTEAFF.

The CDR3 sequence is CASSMGLRTDTQYF. CDR3 in DNA: TGTGCCAGCAGCATGGGACTTCGCACAGATACGCAGTATTTT. J is TRBJ2-3 and V is TRBV11-1; possibly TRBD2 for D (6 bases). Trimming removed 5 bases from V and 1 base from J, with 10 bases in between. This CDR3 spans 14 amino acids. Germline CDR1 is SGHAT and CDR2 is FQDESV (reference sequence).

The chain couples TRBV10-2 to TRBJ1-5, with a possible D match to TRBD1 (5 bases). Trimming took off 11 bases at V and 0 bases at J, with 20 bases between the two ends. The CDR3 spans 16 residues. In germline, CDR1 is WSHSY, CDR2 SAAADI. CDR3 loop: CAAQRDAGYSNQPQHF. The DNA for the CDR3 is TGCGCCGCACAGCGGGACGCCGGCTATAGCAATCAGCCCCAGCATTTT.

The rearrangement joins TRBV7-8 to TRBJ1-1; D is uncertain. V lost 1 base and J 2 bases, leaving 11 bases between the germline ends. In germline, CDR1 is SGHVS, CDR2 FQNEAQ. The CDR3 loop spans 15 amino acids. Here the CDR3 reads CASSLVLGQNTEAFF. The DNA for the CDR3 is TGTGCCAGCAGCTTAGTTTTAGGCCAAAACACTGAAGCTTTCTTT.

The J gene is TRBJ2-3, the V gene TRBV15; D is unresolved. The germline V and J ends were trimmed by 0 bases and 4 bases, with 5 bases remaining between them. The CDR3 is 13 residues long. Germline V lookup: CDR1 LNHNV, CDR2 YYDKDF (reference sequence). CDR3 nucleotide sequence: TGTGCCACCAGCAGAGACGAGGCAGATACGCAGTATTTT. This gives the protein CATSRDEADTQYF.

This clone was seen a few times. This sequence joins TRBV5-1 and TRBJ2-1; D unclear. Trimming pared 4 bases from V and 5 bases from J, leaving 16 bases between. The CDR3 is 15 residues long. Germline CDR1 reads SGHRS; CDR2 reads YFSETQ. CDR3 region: CASSNPIFTDNEQFF. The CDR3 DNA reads TGCGCCAGCAGCAACCCGATCTTCACCGACAATGAGCAGTTCTTC.

CDR3: CSVAGSGYGYTF. CDR3 nucleotides: TGCAGCGTTGCAGGGAGCGGCTATGGCTACACCTTC. The V and J genes are TRBV29-1 and TRBJ1-2; D is possibly TRBD1 (5 bases). Germline V gene lookup returns CDR1 SQVTM and CDR2 ANQGSEA. V was trimmed by 4 bases and J by 4 bases, leaving 10 bases between them. The CDR3 is 12 amino acids. Supplemented by reference TRBV29-1 and TRBJ1-2, the full variable domain reads SAVISQKPSRDICQRGTSLTIQCQVDSQVTMMFWYRQQPGQSLTLIATANQGSEATYESGFVIDKFPISRPNLTFSTLTVSNMSPEDSSIYLCSVAGSGYGYTFGSGTRLTVV.

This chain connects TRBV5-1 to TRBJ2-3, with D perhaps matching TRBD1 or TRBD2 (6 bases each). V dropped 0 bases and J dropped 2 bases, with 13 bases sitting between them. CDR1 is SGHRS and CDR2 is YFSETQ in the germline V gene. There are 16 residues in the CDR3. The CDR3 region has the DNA TGCGCCAGCAGCTTGGATCGCGGGACAACCACAGATACGCAGTATTTT. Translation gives CASSLDRGTTTDTQYF.

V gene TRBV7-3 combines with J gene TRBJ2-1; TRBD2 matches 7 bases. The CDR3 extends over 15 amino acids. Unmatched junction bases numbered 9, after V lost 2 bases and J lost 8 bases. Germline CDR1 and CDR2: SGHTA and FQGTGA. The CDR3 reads CASSLARTRYDEQFF. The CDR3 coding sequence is TGTGCCAGCAGCTTAGCCAGGACTAGATATGATGAGCAGTTCTTC.

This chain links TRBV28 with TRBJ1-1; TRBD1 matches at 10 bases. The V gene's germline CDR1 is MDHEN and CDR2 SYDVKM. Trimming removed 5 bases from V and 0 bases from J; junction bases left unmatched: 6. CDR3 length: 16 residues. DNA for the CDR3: TGTGCCAGCAGTCGTCCCGGGACAGGGGTGAACACTGAAGCTTTCTTT. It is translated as CASSRPGTGVNTEAFF.

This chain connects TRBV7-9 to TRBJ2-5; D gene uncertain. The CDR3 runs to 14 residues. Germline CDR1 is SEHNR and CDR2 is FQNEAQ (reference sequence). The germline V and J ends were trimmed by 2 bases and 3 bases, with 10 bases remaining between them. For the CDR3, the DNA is TGTGCCAGCAGCTTACTTGGGCAGGAAGAGACCCAGTACTTC. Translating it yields CASSLLGQEETQYF.

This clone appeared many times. CDR3 sequence reads: CASSPGLAGAHEQYF. The CDR3 bases are TGTGCCAGCAGCCCGGGACTAGCGGGAGCCCACGAGCAGTACTTC. The V and J genes are TRBV7-8 and TRBJ2-7; TRBD2 matches at 14 bases. J was trimmed by 5 bases and V by 5 bases; bases with no gene match: 5. The CDR3 is made up of 15 amino acids. Per the germline V gene, CDR1 is SGHVS and CDR2 is FQNEAQ.

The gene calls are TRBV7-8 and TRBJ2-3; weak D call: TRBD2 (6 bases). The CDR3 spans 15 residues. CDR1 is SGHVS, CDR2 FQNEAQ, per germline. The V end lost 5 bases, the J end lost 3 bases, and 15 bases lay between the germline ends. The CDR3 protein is CASSRRAERTDTQYF. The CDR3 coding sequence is TGTGCCAGCAGCCGGAGGGCCGAAAGAACAGATACGCAGTATTTT.

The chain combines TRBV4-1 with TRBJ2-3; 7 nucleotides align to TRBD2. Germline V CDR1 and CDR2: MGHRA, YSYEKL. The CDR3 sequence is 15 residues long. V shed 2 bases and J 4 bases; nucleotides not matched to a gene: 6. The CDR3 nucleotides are TGCGCCAGCAGCCAATCTTGGCTAGCGGCAGATACGCAGTATTTT. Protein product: CASSQSWLAADTQYF.

CDR3 sequence: CASSAPPEGEAFF. CDR3 sequence (DNA): TGTGCCAGCAGTGCCCCCCCTGAGGGTGAAGCTTTCTTT. J is TRBJ1-1 and V is TRBV25-1; D is ambiguous. This CDR3 comprises 13 residues. Germline CDR1 is MGHDK and CDR2 is SYGVNS. Trimming removed 4 bases from V and 7 bases from J, with 13 bases in between.